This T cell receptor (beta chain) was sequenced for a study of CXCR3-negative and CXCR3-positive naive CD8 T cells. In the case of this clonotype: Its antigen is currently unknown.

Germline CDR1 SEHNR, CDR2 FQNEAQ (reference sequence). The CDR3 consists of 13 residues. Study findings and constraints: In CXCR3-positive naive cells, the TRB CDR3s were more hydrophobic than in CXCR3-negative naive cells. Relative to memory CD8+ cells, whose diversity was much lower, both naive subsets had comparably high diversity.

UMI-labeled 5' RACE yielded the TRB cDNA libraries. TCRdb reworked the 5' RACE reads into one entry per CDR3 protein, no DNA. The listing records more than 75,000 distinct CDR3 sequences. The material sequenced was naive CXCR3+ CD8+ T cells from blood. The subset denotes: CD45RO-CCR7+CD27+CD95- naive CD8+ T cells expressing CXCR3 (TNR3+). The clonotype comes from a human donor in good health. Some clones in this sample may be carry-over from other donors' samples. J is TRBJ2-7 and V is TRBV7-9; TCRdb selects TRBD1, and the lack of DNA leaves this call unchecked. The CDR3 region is CASSLGQHYEQYF.